This TCR beta chain was recovered during a study of T cell responses to AZD1222 COVID-19 vaccine (dated by TCRdb to the early 2020s). Regarding the research as a whole: AZD1222 recipients with second doses at about 4 weeks or about 12 weeks were pooled, because spike-specific TCR depth and breadth did not differ between schedules. TCR sequencing covered some 240 trial participants: roughly 200 given two doses of AZD1222 and 26 given two doses of MenACWY control vaccine. Trial participants were enrolled into age subgroups of 18-55, 56-69 and 70-plus years, which contained approximately 150, 30 and 60 TCR-sequenced participants, respectively. Broad study findings and their caveats: Because no samples from the day 14 peak response were available, repertoires could be characterized only after the peak T cell response. Conclusions about previously exposed vaccinees are limited, since just six or seven AZD1222 recipients were seropositive for SARS-CoV-2 at baseline. Epitopes outside the regions mutated in the B.1.351 and B.1.1.7 variants were reportedly recognized by nearly half of the unique spike-specific TCRs. Participants were mostly white British and included more females than males, and it was suggested by the authors that clonal diversity may have been underestimated. After two AZD1222 doses, spike-specific TCR breadth and depth were significantly higher than at day 0 and than in MenACWY recipients. In the small 56-69-year group, the increase in depth fell short of significance, most likely because of low power. Vaccine-associated CD4 TCRs spanned the whole spike protein, with dominant responses in regions 160-218 and 743-854.

According to the study, the label for this sample's time point signals: baseline before first vaccination. Samples from vaccinated people were obtained from the UK trials COV001 and COV002, which included a single-blind randomized controlled phase 2/3 trial of AZD1222 (ChAdOx1 nCoV-19) in healthy adults. For TCRbeta chain sequencing, PBMC samples were collected from trial participants at day 0 and at day 28 after the second dose. The CDR3 regions of human TCRbeta chains were analyzed by immunosequencing. In the paper's pipeline: Repertoire TCRs were checked for matches against a reference library of SARS-CoV-2-specific TCRs that had been generated using the MIRA antigen-specificity platform. Breadth was defined as the fraction of unique TCRs that were SARS-CoV-2-associated. Depth was defined as the fraction of total T cells that were SARS-CoV-2-associated. Each spike-specific TCR was assigned to its reactive spike region and to a CD4 or CD8 class using the MIRA data. Log10-transformed breadth and depth values were compared by one-way ANOVA with Sidak's multiple comparisons tests. The immuneACCESS repertoire file appears here via TCRdb, limited to in-frame rearrangements. These files lack a portion of the clones; in checked studies, under half of the deficit traces to unresolved V genes, and the cause of the others is not known. V and J calls and clone size are given by that table; D and trimming were obtained from the DNA. In all, the sample holds roughly 72,000 clones, and about 85% of those were seen once. The ten largest clones represent about a fifth of the sample.

Looking up the germline V gene (reference sequence) yields CDR1 LGHDT and CDR2 YNNKEL. V loses 3 bases at its end and J loses 5 bases; junction bases beyond the gene matches: 3. The CDR3 measures 13 amino acids from cysteine to phenylalanine. Only CDR3 DNA is held: 39 bases, read in frame from base 1. Comments on this clone: What this receptor recognizes is not known. No clone much larger than this one lies a single base away; base qualities are absent.

The TCR originated in an adult in good health. This chain joins TRBV3-1 (or the pseudogene TRBV3-2) to TRBJ1-2, with 7 bases aligning to TRBD1. Sample: peripheral blood, taken on day 0 of AZD1222 vaccination. The DNA sequence is as follows: TGTGCCAGCAGCCAGAAGGGGGCTTATGGCTACACCTTC. Its coded protein is CASSQKGAYGYTF.